This is a list of T cell receptor beta chains from one sample in a study of blood T cell repertoires in COVID-19. Generated by immunoSEQ multiplex PCR, the TCRdb table keeps only in-frame clones and is missing some. This table has about 130,000 clones, around 89% appearing once. Sequencing was performed on peripheral blood. All receptors derive from a man aged 45 to 65 with active or convalescent COVID-19. The CDR3 runs from the conserved cysteine through the conserved F or W. A D gene is named only where the DNA matches it firmly. Rows may omit the clone size; those that give it use once, few, many or a size class.

CDR3aa	CDR3nt	abundance	j_gene	v_gene	d_gene
CASSYGTVGSTEAFF	TGTGCCAGCAGCTACGGGACAGTCGGATCCACTGAAGCTTTCTTT	NA	TRBJ1-1	TRBV6-5	TRBD1
CASSRWNPRGETQYF	TGTGCCAGCAGCCGTTGGAACCCAAGAGGAGAGACCCAGTACTTC	NA	TRBJ2-5	TRBV11-2	NA
CASSPGASGDQETQYF	TGTGCCAGCAGCCCCGGGGCTAGCGGGGACCAAGAGACCCAGTACTTC	NA	TRBJ2-5	TRBV7-2	TRBD2
CASSESIAGSNTEAFF	TGCGCCAGCAGTGAGTCGATTGCAGGCTCGAACACTGAAGCTTTCTTT	once	TRBJ1-1	TRBV10-2	NA
CASSSGQGIGSPLHF	TGTGCCAGCAGCTCGGGACAGGGGATTGGCTCACCCCTCCACTTT	NA	TRBJ1-6	TRBV5-5	TRBD1
CASSLDGHTEAFF	TGCGCCAGCAGCTTGGATGGCCATACTGAAGCTTTCTTT	few	TRBJ1-1	TRBV5-1	NA
CSVDWQMNTEAFF	TGCAGCGTTGACTGGCAGATGAACACTGAAGCTTTCTTT	NA	TRBJ1-1	TRBV29-1	NA
CATSDFRTSGGPTDTQYF	TGTGCCACCAGTGATTTCCGAACTAGCGGGGGGCCCACAGATACGCAGTATTTT	NA	TRBJ2-3	TRBV24-1	TRBD2
CASSVSGLGETQYF	TGCGCCAGCAGTGTCTCCGGGTTGGGTGAGACCCAGTACTTC	NA	TRBJ2-5	TRBV10-1	NA
CASSFKRGGSANEQFF	TGTGCCAGCAGCTTCAAGCGGGGGGGCTCCGCGAATGAGCAGTTCTTC	NA	TRBJ2-1	TRBV3-1/TRBV3-2	TRBD2
CASSANGWSGNTIYF	TGCGCCAGCAGCGCCAACGGGTGGTCTGGAAACACCATATATTTT	NA	TRBJ1-3	TRBV5-1	NA
CASTIGSTGVNQPQHF	TGTGCCAGTACCATTGGGTCGACAGGGGTCAATCAGCCCCAGCATTTT	NA	TRBJ1-5	TRBV19	TRBD1
CASSPLEDYGYTF	TGTGCCAGCTCACCACTTGAGGATTATGGCTACACCTTC	NA	TRBJ1-2	TRBV18	NA
CSVDFAGPETQYF	TGCAGCGTTGATTTTGCGGGGCCAGAGACCCAGTACTTC	NA	TRBJ2-5	TRBV29-1	NA
CAWTVGTVNEKLFF	TGTGCCTGGACTGTAGGGACAGTTAATGAAAAACTGTTTTTT	NA	TRBJ1-4	TRBV30	TRBD1
CASSKAGLAEQFF	TGTGCCAGCAGTAAAGCCGGCCTAGCTGAGCAGTTCTTC	NA	TRBJ2-1	TRBV25-1	NA
CASTRRPEGQGYTF	TGTGCCAGCACTCGACGGCCGGAGGGTCAAGGCTACACCTTC	NA	TRBJ1-2	TRBV6-5	NA
CSASSSGPGGLSRPQHF	TGCAGTGCTAGTTCGTCCGGGCCAGGGGGCTTATCGCGTCCCCAGCATTTT	NA	TRBJ1-5	TRBV20-1	TRBD1
CASRTAGTGYSYEQYF	TGTGCCAGCAGGACCGCCGGGACAGGCTACTCCTACGAGCAGTACTTC	once	TRBJ2-7	TRBV6-6	TRBD1
CASSPGQGGNYGYTF	TGCGCCAGCAGCCCGGGGCAGGGGGGAAACTATGGCTACACCTTC	NA	TRBJ1-2	TRBV4-1	TRBD1
CASSLSGTDYTDTQYF	TGCGCCAGCAGCTTGTCTGGGACTGACTACACAGATACGCAGTATTTT	NA	TRBJ2-3	TRBV5-1	NA
CASSMATQGASLGGYTF	TGTGCCAGTAGTATGGCGACACAAGGGGCAAGCCTGGGAGGCTACACCTTC	NA	TRBJ1-2	TRBV19	NA
CASSQDPPVILYNEQFF	TGCGCCAGCAGCCAAGATCCCCCTGTTATCTTGTACAATGAGCAGTTCTTC	NA	TRBJ2-1	TRBV4-1	NA